These 17 T cell receptor beta chains were all obtained from the same sample, sequenced in a study of post-analysis software for immune sequencing data. Built from TCR beta cDNA, the libraries had unique molecular identifiers in them. TCRdb independently ran MiXCR on the PCR reads; one entry per CDR3 protein. The data show around 200,000 distinct CDR3 sequences, with approximately 30% seen just once and 3.4% held by the top ten. Their target antigens are unknown. General study findings and limits: Controls showed lower frequencies than patients for several TRBV segments, and TRBV5-6, TRBV5-1 and TRBV20-1 were among these.

Sequenced sample: blood. Receptors were obtained from a girl aged 2-17 years with multiple sclerosis.

This rearrangement joins TRBV11-2 to TRBJ1-5, with D uncertain. This CDR3 comprises 13 residues. The V gene lost 5 bases and the J gene lost 6 bases, with 11 bases spanning the gap. Germline V lookup: CDR1 SGHAT, CDR2 FQNNGV. The CDR3 bases are TGTGCCAGCAGCAGAACGCCTGCTCAGCCCCAGCATTTT. Residues: CASSRTPAQPQHF.

This clonotype was seen more than once but under ten times. The J gene is TRBJ2-6, the V gene TRBV5-6; D gene ambiguous. The V end lost 3 bases, the J end lost 3 bases, and 19 bases lay between the germline ends. The CDR3 has 18 residues. The V gene's germline CDR1 is SGHDT and CDR2 YYEEEE. CDR3 residues: CASSSGRTVRDGANVLTF. For the CDR3, the DNA is TGTGCCAGCAGCTCCGGGCGGACGGTTCGTGATGGGGCCAACGTCCTGACTTTC.

The chain employs TRBV29-1 and TRBJ2-2; D perhaps matches TRBD2 (7 bases). V was cut by 7 bases and J by 1 base, with 10 bases left in between. Germline V gene data show CDR1 as SQVTM and CDR2 as ANQGSEA. CDR3 length: 13 residues. The CDR3 DNA reads TGCAGCGCGGGGGGCGTGAACACCGGGGAGCTGTTTTTT. Translating gives CSAGGVNTGELFF.

This chain connects TRBV15 to TRBJ1-5, with D possibly matching TRBD1 (5 bases). The CDR3 consists of 15 residues. The germline V gene has CDR1 LNHNV and CDR2 YYDKDF (reference sequence). The V end lost 1 base, the J end lost 1 base, and 8 bases lay between the germline ends. CDR3: CATSRAGRSNQPQHF. The CDR3 DNA is TGTGCCACCAGCAGAGCGGGACGGAGCAATCAGCCCCAGCATTTT.

A note on this clonotype: A clone one base away is much larger, so this may be a read error. This rearrangement joins TRBV6-6 to TRBJ1-2; 10 positions agree with TRBD1. The CDR3 sequence is 17 residues long. Unmatched junction bases numbered 14, after V lost 4 bases and J lost 6 bases. Germline values: CDR1 MNHNY, CDR2 SVGAGI (reference sequence). For the CDR3, the DNA is TGTGCCAGCAGTTCTTTCCAGGGACAGGGGCTTGTCCATGGCTACACCTTC. Its translation: CASSSFQGQGLVHGYTF.

Many counts were recorded for this clonotype. The rearrangement links TRBV12-3 or TRBV12-4 to TRBJ2-7; 15 bases agree with TRBD2. J gave up 4 bases and V 5 bases, and 15 bases lay outside the gene matches. The CDR3 is made up of 19 amino acids. The CDR3 nucleotides are TGTGCCAGCAGTCCCGGGGGGACTAGCGGGAGGACCTCCTCATACGAGCAGTACTTC. Translation gives CASSPGGTSGRTSSYEQYF.

The chain carries TRBV28 and TRBJ1-5; D ambiguous. CDR3 size: 18 residues. V dropped 0 bases and J dropped 4 bases, with 19 bases sitting between them. The germline CDR1 and CDR2 sequences are MDHEN and SYDVKM. CDR3 nucleotides: TGTGCCAGCAGTTTATGGGACTCTGGTCAGAGAACAAATCAGCCCCAGCATTTT. This encodes CASSLWDSGQRTNQPQHF.

This clonotype was recorded many times. This chain connects TRBV5-1 to TRBJ2-5, with D maybe TRBD2 (5 bases). Germline CDR1 is SGHRS and CDR2 is YFSETQ. Deletions cut 4 bases from V and 6 bases from J, with 16 bases between. CDR3 length equals 14 residues. The CDR3: CASSDSRVVQTQYF. Here the CDR3 DNA reads TGCGCCAGCAGCGACTCGCGGGTAGTGCAGACCCAGTACTTC.

This clonotype was observed many times. V and J are TRBV5-1 and TRBJ2-1, with D possibly being TRBD2 (6 bases). The CDR3 totals 12 residues. CDR1 SGHRS and CDR2 YFSETQ come from the germline V gene. With 4 bases removed from V and 5 bases from J, the gap between germline ends came to 7 bases. The CDR3, as DNA: TGCGCCAGCAGCCGGGGGAACAATGAGCAGTTCTTC. Residues: CASSRGNNEQFF.

This clonotype was detected many times. The V gene is TRBV4-1, the J gene TRBJ2-1; 7 bases are a match to TRBD2. Germline V gene sequence: CDR1 MGHRA, CDR2 YSYEKL. This CDR3 region has 16 residues. V shed 1 base, J shed 6 bases, and the junction held 9 bases outside the gene matches. CDR3 coding DNA: TGCGCCAGCAGCCAAGGAAACGGGGGGTCAAGCAATGAGCAGTTCTTC. Its protein product is CASSQGNGGSSNEQFF.

This clonotype has at least ten counts. The chain couples TRBV10-3 to TRBJ2-3, with a tentative D call TRBD1 (6 bases). Germline V gene data show CDR1 as ENHRY and CDR2 as SYGVKD. The V gene lost 6 bases and the J gene lost 0 bases, with 13 bases spanning the gap. This CDR3 is 15 amino acids long. CDR3 DNA sequence: TGTGCCATCAGGCAACAGGGTTTGAGCACAGATACGCAGTATTTT. It specifies CAIRQQGLSTDTQYF.

This clonotype was observed at least ten times. The gene calls are TRBV5-1 and TRBJ2-7; D possibly uses TRBD1 or TRBD2 (5 bases each). The V end was cut by 4 bases, the J end by 0 bases, with 11 bases between. Germline-derived CDR1 and CDR2 are SGHRS and YFSETQ. The CDR3 consists of 14 residues. The CDR3 region is CASSVGDLSYEQYF. The CDR3, as DNA: TGCGCCAGCAGCGTGGGGGACCTCTCCTACGAGCAGTACTTC. The full variable domain, with the rest looked up from reference TRBV5-1 and TRBJ2-7, is KAGVTQTPRYLIKTRGQQVTLSCSPISGHRSVSWYQQTPGQGLQFLFEYFSETQRNKGNFPGRFSGRQFSNSRSEMNVSTLELGDSALYLCASSVGDLSYEQYFGPGTRLTVT.

This clonotype was recorded many times. The V and J genes are TRBV6-5 and TRBJ1-2, with a possible D match to TRBD1 (6 bases). This CDR3 has 13 residues. With 6 bases removed from V and 4 bases from J, the gap between germline ends came to 12 bases. Germline CDR1 is MNHEY and CDR2 is SVGAGI. In DNA form, the CDR3 reads TGTGCCAGCAGGCTGGACAGCAGCTATGGCTACACCTTC. This codes for CASRLDSSYGYTF.

This chain connects TRBV28 to TRBJ1-1; TRBD1 aligns across 8 bases. The CDR3 is 16 amino acids. V gave up 9 bases and J gave up 2 bases; unmatched junction bases: 14. Germline V gene data show CDR1 as MDHEN and CDR2 as SYDVKM. CDR3 sequence reads: CASCRDRRRGNTEAFF. The CDR3 nucleotides are TGTGCCAGTTGCCGGGACAGGCGGAGGGGTAACACTGAAGCTTTCTTT.

In this sample, this clonotype turned up many times. The J gene is TRBJ2-7, the V gene TRBV5-1, with 9 bases fitting TRBD1. The ends lost 1 base at V and 6 bases at J; junction bases unmatched: 5. The CDR3 is made up of 14 amino acids. The germline V gene encodes CDR1 SGHRS and CDR2 YFSETQ. Here the CDR3 DNA reads TGCGCCAGCAGCTTGACACAGGGGGCGCGCGAGCAGTACTTC. Translated, it gives CASSLTQGAREQYF. Supplemented by reference TRBV5-1 and TRBJ2-7, the full variable domain reads KAGVTQTPRYLIKTRGQQVTLSCSPISGHRSVSWYQQTPGQGLQFLFEYFSETQRNKGNFPGRFSGRQFSNSRSEMNVSTLELGDSALYLCASSLTQGAREQYFGPGTRLTVT.

The chain employs TRBV25-1 and TRBJ1-2, with TRBD1 identical over 11 bases. The CDR3 covers 17 residues. Looked up from germline, CDR1 is MGHDK and CDR2 is SYGVNS. V shed 3 bases, J shed 5 bases, and the junction held 11 bases outside the gene matches. The CDR3 bases are TGTGCCAGCAGTGATATGAGGGTGGGGACAGGGGGATATGGCTACACCTTC. As protein: CASSDMRVGTGGYGYTF.

The chain carries TRBV30 and TRBJ2-7, with 7 bases identical to TRBD2. The germline CDR1 and CDR2 sequences are GTSNPN and SVGIG (reference sequence). Trimming at V came to 4 bases and at J to 2 bases, leaving 5 bases not matched to a gene. The CDR3 has 13 residues. Here the CDR3 DNA reads TGTGCCTGGATAGGCGGGAGCCCCTACGAGCAGTACTTC. It encodes CAWIGGSPYEQYF.